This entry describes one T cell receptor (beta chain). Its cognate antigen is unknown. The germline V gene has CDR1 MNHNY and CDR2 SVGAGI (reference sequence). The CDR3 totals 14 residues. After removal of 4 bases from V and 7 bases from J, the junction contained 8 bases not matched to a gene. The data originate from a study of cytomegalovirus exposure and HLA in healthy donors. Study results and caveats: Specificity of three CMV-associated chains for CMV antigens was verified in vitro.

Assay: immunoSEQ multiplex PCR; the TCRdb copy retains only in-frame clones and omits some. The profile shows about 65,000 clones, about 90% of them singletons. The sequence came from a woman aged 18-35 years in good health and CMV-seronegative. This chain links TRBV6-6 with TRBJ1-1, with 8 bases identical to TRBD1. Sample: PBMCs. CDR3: CASSWWDRLYEAFF. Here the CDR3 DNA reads TGTGCCAGCAGTTGGTGGGACAGGCTATATGAAGCTTTCTTT.